This is a list of T cell receptor beta chains from one sample in a study of blood T cell repertoires in COVID-19. Repertoires were generated with immunoSEQ multiplex PCR, while TCRdb's copy carries only in-frame clones and drops some. The sample has around 130,000 clones, under 90% seen once. The sequenced sample consisted of PBMCs or T cells enriched from blood (not recorded which). These receptors all come from a man aged 40-50 years with acute COVID-19. Each CDR3 is given with its conserved first and last residue. D genes are given only for firm matches. For some rows the clone size is stated as once, few or many, or as a class when expanded; others skip it.

V gene	D gene	CDR3 length	J gene	clone size	CDR3 DNA	CDR3 protein
TRBV15	TRBD1	15	TRBJ2-3	-	TGTGCCACCAGCAGGGGGACAGGGGAAGAAGATACGCAGTATTTT	CATSRGTGEEDTQYF
TRBV18	TRBD1	14	TRBJ2-7	-	TGTGCCAGCTCACTTACGACAGGGAAAAGCGAGCAGTACTTC	CASSLTTGKSEQYF
TRBV5-4	-	16	TRBJ2-2	-	TGTGCCAGCAGCCCGACTAGCCAAAGGGGGACCGGGGAGCTGTTTTTT	CASSPTSQRGTGELFF
TRBV25-1	-	14	TRBJ2-7	-	TGTGCCAGCAGTGAAGTGGGCTCCCTCTACGAGCAGTACTTC	CASSEVGSLYEQYF
TRBV6-1	TRBD2	14	TRBJ2-1	-	TGTGCCAGCAGTGAAGGGGCTAGCGGTCGATCGAAGTTCTTC	CASSEGASGRSKFF
TRBV11-3	TRBD1	14	TRBJ1-1	-	TGTGCCAGCAGCCGTGACAGGGGTTCCACTGAAGCTTTCTTT	CASSRDRGSTEAFF
TRBV7-3	-	16	TRBJ2-4	-	TGTGCCAGCAGCCCAGGGCTTAGCGGTGGAAAAAACATTCAGTACTTC	CASSPGLSGGKNIQYF
TRBV18	TRBD2	15	TRBJ2-7	-	TGTGCCAGCTCACCGCCGGGACTAGCGGGGAACGAGCAGTACTTC	CASSPPGLAGNEQYF
TRBV6-5	-	13	TRBJ2-7	-	TGTGCCAGCAGGGGAGGAAACTCCTACGAGCAGTACTTC	CASRGGNSYEQYF
TRBV24-1	TRBD2	13	TRBJ2-1	-	TGTGCCACCTCCGCGGGAGGCTACAATGAGCAGTTCTTC	CATSAGGYNEQFF
TRBV30	TRBD2	16	TRBJ2-5	-	TGTGCCTGGAGTGTACATCGGACTAGCGGGGGGGGGACCCAGTACTTC	CAWSVHRTSGGGTQYF
TRBV27	-	18	TRBJ2-3	-	TGTGCCAGCGGAACACAGGGAGGGCGATATTTAGGCACAGATACGCAGTATTTT	CASGTQGGRYLGTDTQYF
TRBV3-1/TRBV3-2	-	15	TRBJ1-2	-	TGTGCCAGCAGCCAAGCACCGGGAATAGGTTATGGCTACACCTTC	CASSQAPGIGYGYTF
TRBV5-4	TRBD2	17	TRBJ2-1	-	TGTGCCAGCAGCCCGGGGGGGGCGGGAGCAACTTGGAATGAGCAGTTCTTC	CASSPGGAGATWNEQFF
TRBV6-5	TRBD1	14	TRBJ1-4	-	TGTGCCAGCAGTCCAGGGGGAACGGATGAAAAACTGTTTTTT	CASSPGGTDEKLFF
TRBV11-2	TRBD1	15	TRBJ1-2	-	TGTGCCAGCAGCTTAGTGGCAGGGGGCAACTATGGCTACACCTTC	CASSLVAGGNYGYTF
TRBV3-1/TRBV3-2	TRBD1	17	TRBJ1-3	-	TGTGCCAGCAGCCACATCGGACAGGGAGGATTTGGAAACACCATATATTTT	CASSHIGQGGFGNTIYF
TRBV19	TRBD1	14	TRBJ1-2	-	TGTGCCAGTAGCGGACAGGAGGGAAACTATGGCTACACCTTC	CASSGQEGNYGYTF
TRBV7-3	TRBD2	18	TRBJ2-1	-	TGTGCCAGCAGCCCCCGCGTCGGGACTAGCGGGAAGCAAAATGAGCAGTTCTTC	CASSPRVGTSGKQNEQFF
TRBV25-1	-	15	TRBJ1-2	-	TGTGCCAGCAGTGGTGAAAGCCGGGGATACTATGGCTACACCTTC	CASSGESRGYYGYTF
TRBV24-1	TRBD2	14	TRBJ2-7	-	TGTGCCACCAGTGATGTAGCGGGAGATTCCGAGCAGTACTTC	CATSDVAGDSEQYF
TRBV19	TRBD1	13	TRBJ1-4	-	TGTGCCAGTACCCGGACAGGCCAAGAAAAACTGTTTTTT	CASTRTGQEKLFF
TRBV7-3	-	13	TRBJ2-7	-	TGTGCCAGCAGCTACTCGACAGGTTACGAGCAGTACTTC	CASSYSTGYEQYF
TRBV7-9	TRBD2	15	TRBJ2-7	-	TGTGCCAGCAGCTCCGGGGGACTAGCGGCTTACGAGCAGTACTTC	CASSSGGLAAYEQYF
TRBV25-1	-	14	TRBJ1-5	-	TGTGCCAGCAGTGACCGGGACATCCATCAGCCCCAGCATTTT	CASSDRDIHQPQHF
TRBV7-6	TRBD2	16	TRBJ2-7	once	TGTGCCAGCAGTCCTTCCCAGCGGGGGTCCTCCTACGAGCAGTACTTC	CASSPSQRGSSYEQYF
TRBV6-5	-	13	TRBJ1-5	-	TGTGCCAGCGGGGGGACTGAGAATCAGCCCCAGCATTTT	CASGGTENQPQHF
TRBV2	-	14	TRBJ2-5	-	TGTGCCAGCAGTGTCGACAAGTACCAAGAGACCCAGTACTTC	CASSVDKYQETQYF
TRBV5-4	TRBD2	15	TRBJ2-1	-	TGTGCCAGCAGCCTTGAGCGGGAGGGCCTCAATGAGCAGTTCTTC	CASSLEREGLNEQFF
TRBV25-1	TRBD1	14	TRBJ2-5	-	TGTGCCAGCTCTAAGACGACAGGGGAAGAGACCCAGTACTTC	CASSKTTGEETQYF
TRBV20-1	-	14	TRBJ1-4	-	TGCAGTGCTAGTTCGAACACCGACGGGGAAAAACTGTTTTTT	CSASSNTDGEKLFF
TRBV12-5	-	16	TRBJ1-1	-	TGTGCTAGTGGTTTGGACGGGGGGAATAAGAACACTGAAGCTTTCTTT	CASGLDGGNKNTEAFF
TRBV27	-	15	TRBJ2-2	once	TGTGCCAGCAGACCGGAGCCAGGCGGGACCGGGGAGCTGTTTTTT	CASRPEPGGTGELFF
TRBV19	TRBD2	15	TRBJ2-3	-	TGTGCCAGTAGTAGGGGGGGAATCCGCACAGATACGCAGTATTTT	CASSRGGIRTDTQYF
TRBV7-9	-	15	TRBJ2-1	-	TGTGCCAGCAGCTCCCTGGGGGGCTCCTACAATGAGCAGTTCTTC	CASSSLGGSYNEQFF
TRBV3-1/TRBV3-2	-	14	TRBJ1-1	-	TGTGCCAGCAGCCAAGGTGTAGAGAACACTGAAGCTTTCTTT	CASSQGVENTEAFF
TRBV14	-	14	TRBJ2-7	few	TGTGCCAGCAGCCCCTACCGGGGATCCTACGAGCAGTACTTC	CASSPYRGSYEQYF
TRBV5-8	TRBD1	16	TRBJ1-6	-	TGTGCCAGCAGACACGGACAGGGGGTTGAGAGGTCACCCCTCCACTTT	CASRHGQGVERSPLHF
TRBV28	TRBD1	16	TRBJ1-2	once	TGTGCCAGCAGGGGGTCGAGGGACAGCCAGTTGGGGGGCTACACCTTC	CASRGSRDSQLGGYTF
TRBV7-9	-	14	TRBJ1-2	few	TGTGCCAGCAGCCAATTGGCAGGGGACTATGGCTACACCTTC	CASSQLAGDYGYTF
TRBV6-4	-	14	TRBJ2-3	-	TGTGCCAGCAGCCCGGACACCGGCGCAGATACGCAGTATTTT	CASSPDTGADTQYF
TRBV25-1	-	16	TRBJ1-4	-	TGTGCCAGCAGTAGGTCCACTAATTTCCCTAATGAAAAACTGTTTTTT	CASSRSTNFPNEKLFF
TRBV9	TRBD1	16	TRBJ1-1	-	TGTGCCAGCAGCAGCTCCGGGACAGGGGTTAACACTGAAGCTTTCTTT	CASSSSGTGVNTEAFF
TRBV12-3/TRBV12-4	-	13	TRBJ2-3	-	TGTGCCAGCAGTTTAGCGTCGAGAGATACGCAGTATTTT	CASSLASRDTQYF
TRBV3-1/TRBV3-2	-	13	TRBJ1-2	-	TGTGCCAGCAGCCAGGACAGTAACTATGGCTACACCTTC	CASSQDSNYGYTF
TRBV3-1/TRBV3-2	TRBD1	15	TRBJ2-7	-	TGTGCCAGCAGCCTCGGGGGGACAGGGTCCTACGAGCAGTACTTC	CASSLGGTGSYEQYF
TRBV28	-	14	TRBJ2-7	-	TGTGCCAGCACCCCCGGGGGACTGCTCTACGAGCAGTACTTC	CASTPGGLLYEQYF
TRBV27	TRBD1	14	TRBJ1-4	few	TGTGCCAGCAGTTTTCAGGGGGCTGGTGAAAAACTGTTTTTT	CASSFQGAGEKLFF
TRBV19	-	15	TRBJ1-5	-	TGTGCCAGTAGTATAGGAGGGTATAGCAATCAGCCCCAGCATTTT	CASSIGGYSNQPQHF
TRBV11-3	TRBD1	15	TRBJ2-7	-	TGTGCCAGCAGCCCACGGACAGGTGGGGCCTACGAGCAGTACTTC	CASSPRTGGAYEQYF
TRBV7-8	-	16	TRBJ1-6	-	TGTGCCAGCAGCTTAGTGGTCCAGGGTCCTAATTCACCCCTCCACTTT	CASSLVVQGPNSPLHF
TRBV19	TRBD1	14	TRBJ1-1	-	TGTGCCAGTAGTAAAGAGGGGGCTGGCACTGAAGCTTTCTTT	CASSKEGAGTEAFF
TRBV19	-	12	TRBJ2-3	-	TGTGCCAGTAGCGTCGGGACTTCAACGCAGTATTTT	CASSVGTSTQYF
TRBV24-1	-	13	TRBJ2-7	-	TGTGCCACCAGTGATCACCCGGGACTCGCATTAAACTTC	CATSDHPGLALNF
TRBV6-5	-	15	TRBJ1-3	-	TGTGCCAGCAGTTACGAGGGAACCTCTGGAAACACCATATATTTT	CASSYEGTSGNTIYF
TRBV5-1	-	15	TRBJ1-6	many	TGCGCCAGCAGCTTGGCATTCTCCTATAATTCACCCCTCCACTTT	CASSLAFSYNSPLHF
TRBV28	TRBD1	14	TRBJ1-2	-	TGTGCCAGCAGTCCGGGACAGGGGTCGGAAGGCTACACCTTC	CASSPGQGSEGYTF
TRBV2	TRBD1	13	TRBJ2-7	-	TGTGCCAGCACTGGGACAGGGAGATACGAGCAGTACTTC	CASTGTGRYEQYF
TRBV10-3	TRBD1	13	TRBJ1-2	-	TGTGCCATCCACCGGGACAGGGGGGACGGCTACACCTTC	CAIHRDRGDGYTF
TRBV7-9	TRBD1	15	TRBJ2-6	-	TGTGCCAGCAGCTTAGGACAGGGGGCGGCCAACGTCCTGACTTTC	CASSLGQGAANVLTF